This TCR beta chain stems from a study of human T cells and chemical hapten exposure. As to time point: pre-sensitization, week 0. The treatment is: therapeutic diphenylcyclopropenone sensitization with weekly scalp DPC. CDR1 is LNHDA, CDR2 SQIVND, per germline (reference sequence). The CDR3 length is 15 residues. V trimming: 5 bases; J trimming: 8 bases; junction bases outside the gene matches: 13. This clonotype was seen a handful of times. The library labeled individual cDNA molecules by adding unique molecular identifiers to them. TCRdb reprocessed the RACE reads with MiXCR, giving one entry per CDR3 protein. The table has tens of thousands of distinct CDR3 sequences, about 14% seen once.

This specimen was whole blood, taken in connection with sensitization to the hapten diphenylcyclopropenone (DPC). This clonotype was obtained from a woman between 45 and 65 years old with alopecia areata. Some clones in this sample may be carry-over from other donors' samples. The V and J genes are TRBV19 and TRBJ1-1, with 8 bases aligning to TRBD1. Here the CDR3 DNA reads TGTGCCAGTAGTCCTACAGGGGGTATTTTTATGGAAGCTTTCTTT. Its protein is CASSPTGGIFMEAFF.